In this sample, the clone carrying this TCR beta chain turned up a few times. All patients picked for sequencing had shown, by flow cytometry, an expansion of CD8+CD57+ cells. There are 12 residues in the CDR3. Trimming left V 0 bases short and J 6 bases short, with 8 bases between. CDR1 is DFQATT and CDR2 is SNEGSKA in the germline V gene (reference sequence). The template used for profiling TCR beta VDJ and CDR3 was genomic DNA. MiXCR, run by TCRdb on the reads, gives a single entry per CDR3 protein. Of about 98,000 distinct CDR3 sequences in the sample, 65% to 70% were seen once. This specimen comes from a study of CD8+CD57+ T cells in acquired aplastic anemia.

Sequencing used sorted CD4+, CD8+, or CD8+CD57+ T cells (not recorded which) from PBMCs. The chain combines TRBV20-1 with TRBJ1-1; weak D call: TRBD1 (6 bases). The receptor was isolated from a human donor with aplastic anemia. CDR3 region: CSAREDSPEAFF. CDR3 nucleotide sequence: TGCAGTGCTAGAGAGGACAGCCCTGAAGCTTTCTTT.